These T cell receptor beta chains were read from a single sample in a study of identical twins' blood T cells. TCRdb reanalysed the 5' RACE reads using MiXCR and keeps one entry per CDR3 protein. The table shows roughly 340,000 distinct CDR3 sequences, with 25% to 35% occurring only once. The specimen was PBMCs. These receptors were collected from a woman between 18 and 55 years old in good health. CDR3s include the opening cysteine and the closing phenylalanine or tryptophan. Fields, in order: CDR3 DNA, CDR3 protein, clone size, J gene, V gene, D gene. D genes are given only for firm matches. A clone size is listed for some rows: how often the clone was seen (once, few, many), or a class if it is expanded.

TGTGCCACCAGACAGGAGGCCTCTGGGGAGCTGTTTTTT | CATRQEASGELFF | - | TRBJ2-2 | TRBV9 | -
TGTGCCAGTGGGGGGTTCATGAACACTGAAGCTTTCTTT | CASGGFMNTEAFF | many | TRBJ1-1 | TRBV19 | -
TGTGCCAGTAGTGAGGGGGGGACTGAAGCTTTCTTT | CASSEGGTEAFF | few | TRBJ1-1 | TRBV6-1 | -
TGCGCCAGCAGCCCGGGACAGGGGATAATGGAAGCTTTCTTT | CASSPGQGIMEAFF | few | TRBJ1-1 | TRBV5-1 | TRBD1
TGTGCCAGCAGCTTAGCGGGACAGGGGGCAGTTGAAGCTTTCTTT | CASSLAGQGAVEAFF | few | TRBJ1-1 | TRBV7-9 | TRBD1
TGTGCCAGCACTTGGGAAGGAAACACTGAAGCTTTCTTT | CASTWEGNTEAFF | - | TRBJ1-1 | TRBV28 | -
TGTGCCAGCGGTCCTGGGACAGGTTCTCAGCCCCAGCATTTT | CASGPGTGSQPQHF | few | TRBJ1-5 | TRBV6-2/TRBV6-3 | TRBD1
TGTGCCAGCAACTCTCGTTGGGAGGATGAAAAACTGTTTTTT | CASNSRWEDEKLFF | - | TRBJ1-4 | TRBV2 | -
TGTGCCAGCAGCGTCGCCACGACAGCCGCGGCTTTCTTT | CASSVATTAAAFF | - | TRBJ1-1 | TRBV9 | -
TGTGCCAGCCTGCGACCTTCGACAGGGGGCAGAACTGAAGCTTTCTTT | CASLRPSTGGRTEAFF | - | TRBJ1-1 | TRBV6-2/TRBV6-3 | TRBD1
TGTGCCAGCAGCTTAGGCGGGACGCATAGCAACTTC | CASSLGGTHSNF | once | TRBJ2-7 | TRBV11-3 | -
TGCAGTGCTAGAGTCCCGGGACCGAGCACAGATACGCAGTATTTT | CSARVPGPSTDTQYF | - | TRBJ2-3 | TRBV20-1 | -
TGTGCCAGCAGTATTACAGGGGACTCCTACGAGCAGTGCTTC | CASSITGDSYEQCF | - | TRBJ2-7 | TRBV12-3/TRBV12-4 | -
TGTGCCAGCAGCTCCCTCAGGAGCTCCTATAATTCACCCCTCCACTTT | CASSSLRSSYNSPLHF | many | TRBJ1-6 | TRBV5-6 | -
TGTGCCAGCAGTAGGACGGGACAGGGGACTGAAGCTTTCTTT | CASSRTGQGTEAFF | - | TRBJ1-1 | TRBV5-6 | TRBD1